The 10 T cell receptor beta chains below come from one sample, sequenced in a study of beta chain features in type 1 diabetes. Study observations and caveats: Among all four CD4+ subsets, Type 1 diabetes patients had TCRB CDR3s that were moderately but significantly shorter.

TCRB transcripts that were expressed got sequenced, as all of the isolated RNA had been reverse transcribed. TCRdb's copy holds only in-frame clones and misses some; the assay was immunoSEQ multiplex PCR. The repertoire holds over 200,000 clones, 11% seen once, with about 0.018% in the top ten. These receptors are not linked to any known antigen. Sequencing input: naive CD4+ T cells from blood. The receptors were gathered from a man younger than 45 with type 1 diabetes.

This clone was seen only once. The chain joins TRBV4-3 to TRBJ2-3; 12 nucleotides match TRBD2. J gave up 1 base and V 4 bases, and 3 bases lay outside the gene matches. The CDR3 has 16 amino acids. Germline V gene sequence: CDR1 LGHNA, CDR2 YSLEER. As DNA, the CDR3 is TGCGCCAGCAGCCCCTCTAGCGGGGGGGGCACAGATACGCAGTATTTT. It codes for CASSPSSGGGTDTQYF.

This clone was recorded a few times. This chain uses TRBV5-1 with TRBJ1-6; no reliable D call. The CDR3 length is 14 residues. The V gene lost 0 bases and the J gene lost 7 bases, with 8 bases spanning the gap. Germline loops: CDR1 SGHRS, CDR2 YFSETQ. CDR3 sequence (DNA): TGCGCCAGCAGCTTGGACAGACCCAATTCACCCCTCCACTTT. It specifies CASSLDRPNSPLHF.

This chain joins TRBV30 and TRBJ2-7, with 9 bases identical to TRBD1. With V trimmed by 4 bases and J by 10 bases, 11 bases remained unmatched. Germline loops: CDR1 GTSNPN, CDR2 SVGIG (reference sequence). This CDR3 is built from 13 residues. CDR3 DNA: TGTGCCTGGAATCTCGGACAGGGGACAAGTCAGTACTTC. This encodes CAWNLGQGTSQYF.

The chain is built from TRBV6-5 and TRBJ1-2; D unresolved. The CDR3 extends over 15 amino acids. The V gene's germline CDR1 is MNHEY and CDR2 SVGAGI. Trimming shortened V by 1 base and J by 4 bases, and 13 bases separated the two germline ends. The chain's CDR3 is CASSYLTTGSYGYTF. The CDR3 nucleotides read TGTGCCAGCAGTTACTTGACGACGGGGTCCTATGGCTACACCTTC.

The rearrangement joins TRBV11-3 to TRBJ2-1; 10 bases agree with TRBD1. This CDR3 has 15 amino acids. The J segment lost 6 bases and the V segment lost 4 bases, leaving 6 bases of the junction unmatched. CDR1 SGHNT and CDR2 YENEEA come from the germline V gene. The CDR3 DNA reads TGTGCCAGCAGCTCGGGACAGGGGAATTCCAATGAGCAGTTCTTC. Protein sequence: CASSSGQGNSNEQFF.

This rearrangement joins TRBV19 to TRBJ1-4; 7 nucleotides agree with TRBD1. The CDR3 has 16 residues. The germline gives CDR1 LNHDA, CDR2 SQIVND (reference sequence). The V and J ends lost 7 bases and 0 bases, in that order; junction bases with no gene match: 8. CDR3 DNA sequence: TGTGCCAGTAACCACCGGGACAGTGCAACTAATGAAAAACTGTTTTTT. This encodes CASNHRDSATNEKLFF. Complete variable domain (other parts from reference TRBV19 and TRBJ1-4): DGGITQSPKYLFRKEGQNVTLSCEQNLNHDAMYWYRQDPGQGLRLIYYSQIVNDFQKGDIAEGYSVSREKKESFPLTVTSAQKNPTAFYLCASNHRDSATNEKLFFGSGTQLSVL.

CDR3 protein: CASSYSRLRGYEQFF. The DNA of the CDR3 is TGTGCCAGCAGTTACAGTCGTTTACGAGGGTATGAGCAGTTCTTC. The J gene is TRBJ2-1, the V gene TRBV6-5; possibly TRBD2 for D (5 bases). V was trimmed by 2 bases and J by 8 bases, leaving 16 bases between them. There are 15 residues in the CDR3. From germline, CDR1 is MNHEY and CDR2 SVGAGI.

V gene TRBV2 combines with J gene TRBJ1-2, with D hard to call. Per germline, CDR1 SNHLY and CDR2 FYNNEI. Trimming stripped 1 base from V and 8 bases from J, with 14 bases between. The CDR3 length is 14 residues. The CDR3 sequence is CASSEGQDVAGYTF. The DNA of the CDR3 is TGTGCCAGCAGTGAAGGTCAGGATGTCGCAGGCTACACCTTC.

V and J are TRBV18 and TRBJ2-1; D perhaps matches TRBD1 (6 bases). The CDR3 has 14 residues. V lost 3 bases and J lost 12, with 18 bases in between. The germline V gene encodes CDR1 KGHSH and CDR2 LQKENI. The CDR3 protein is CASSPEKTGLAQFF. The CDR3 DNA reads TGTGCCAGCTCACCCGAAAAAACAGGGTTGGCGCAGTTCTTC.

The genes are TRBV4-2 and TRBJ2-2; D remains ambiguous. The germline V gene encodes CDR1 LGHNA and CDR2 YNFKEQ. V lost 0 bases and J 2 bases, leaving 10 bases between the germline ends. This CDR3 contains 16 residues. The CDR3 DNA sequence: TGTGCCAGCAGCCAAGAGATCCGCGGTAACACCGGGGAGCTGTTTTTT. This codes for CASSQEIRGNTGELFF.